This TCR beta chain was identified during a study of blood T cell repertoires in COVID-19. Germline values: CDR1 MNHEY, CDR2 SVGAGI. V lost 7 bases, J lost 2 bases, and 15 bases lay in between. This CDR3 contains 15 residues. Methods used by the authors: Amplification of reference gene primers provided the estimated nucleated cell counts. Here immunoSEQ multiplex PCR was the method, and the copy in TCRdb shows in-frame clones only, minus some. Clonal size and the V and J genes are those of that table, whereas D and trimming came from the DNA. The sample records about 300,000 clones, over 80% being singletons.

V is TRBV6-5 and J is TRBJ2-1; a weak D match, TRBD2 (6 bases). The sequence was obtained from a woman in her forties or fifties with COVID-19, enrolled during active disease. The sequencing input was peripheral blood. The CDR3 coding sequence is TGTGCCAGCATCGGACCGGGGAGGACCTACAATGAGCAGTTCTTC. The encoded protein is CASIGPGRTYNEQFF.